This TCR beta chain is from a study of T cell changes during pregnancy in multiple sclerosis. The repertoire was sequenced with immunoSEQ multiplex PCR; TCRdb's copy has only in-frame clones and lacks some. The sample lists 55,000 to 85,000 clones, about nine tenths seen once, with 2% in the top ten. This sequence was found in a female donor with multiple sclerosis, enrolled in a pregnancy study. This specimen consisted of peripheral blood, obtained in the second trimester of pregnancy.

For the CDR3, the DNA is TGCAGCGTTGGCAGTCTAGCGGGAGGGCAAACCGGGGAGCTGTTTTTT. As protein: CSVGSLAGGQTGELFF. The J gene is TRBJ2-2, the V gene TRBV29-1, with TRBD2 matching 12 bases. CDR3 size: 16 residues. Germline V gene sequence: CDR1 SQVTM, CDR2 ANQGSEA. With 4 bases clipped from V and 5 bases from J, the junction kept 8 bases outside the gene matches.